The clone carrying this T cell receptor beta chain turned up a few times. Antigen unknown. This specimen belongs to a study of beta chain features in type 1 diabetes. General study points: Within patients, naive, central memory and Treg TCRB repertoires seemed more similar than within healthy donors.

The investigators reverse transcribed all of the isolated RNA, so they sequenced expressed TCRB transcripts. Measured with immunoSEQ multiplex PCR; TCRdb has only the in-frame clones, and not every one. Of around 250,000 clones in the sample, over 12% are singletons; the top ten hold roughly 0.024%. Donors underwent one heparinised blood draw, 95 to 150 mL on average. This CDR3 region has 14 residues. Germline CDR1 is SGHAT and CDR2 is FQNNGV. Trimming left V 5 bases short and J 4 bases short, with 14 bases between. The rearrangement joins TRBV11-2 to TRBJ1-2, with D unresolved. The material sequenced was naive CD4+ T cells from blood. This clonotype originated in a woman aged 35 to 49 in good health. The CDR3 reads CASSPARGGYGYTF. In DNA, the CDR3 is TGTGCCAGCAGCCCGGCCCGGGGAGGCTATGGCTACACCTTC.